The 23 T cell receptor beta chains below come from one sample, sequenced in a study of T cells in Graves' hyperthyroidism and ophthalmopathy. RNA transcripts were the template for amplifying TCR beta CDR3 regions. Primed by the HTBI set, a first-round RT-PCR was run on the TCR CDR3. TCRdb called the multiplex PCR reads again in MiXCR, with one record for every CDR3 protein. The data show 690,000 or so distinct CDR3 sequences, with 18% seen just once and over 15% held by the top ten. Sequences were obtained from blood. These receptors were collected from a woman in her 50s with Graves' hyperthyroidism that later progressed to Graves' ophthalmopathy.

This clonotype was detected only a few times. The chain has TRBV11-2 and TRBJ1-3; D is possibly TRBD1 (5 bases). Germline CDR1 is SGHAT and CDR2 is FQNNGV. There are 16 residues in the CDR3. V lost 0 bases to trimming and J lost 0 bases, with 9 bases between them. The CDR3 nucleotides are TGTGCCAGCAGCTTAGAGGGGACCAGCTCTGGAAACACCATATATTTT. Its translation is CASSLEGTSSGNTIYF.

This clonotype was found a few times. The rearrangement uses TRBV19 and TRBJ2-3, with D perhaps TRBD1 (6 bases). CDR3 length equals 15 residues. Germline V lookup: CDR1 LNHDA, CDR2 SQIVND (reference sequence). Between the trimmed V and J ends, which lost 3 bases and 0 bases, there was a span of 10 bases. The chain's CDR3 is CASSIRDTSTDTQYF. DNA for the CDR3: TGTGCCAGTAGTATCCGGGACACTAGCACAGATACGCAGTATTTT.

The sample holds many counts of this clonotype. The rearrangement joins TRBV6-1 to TRBJ1-5; tentatively, D is TRBD1 (5 bases). The CDR3 is 15 residues long. The germline V gene encodes CDR1 MNHNS and CDR2 SASEGT. Trimming pared 5 bases from V and 0 bases from J, leaving 11 bases between. The CDR3 DNA follows: TGTGCCAGCAGTTGGACACAAAATAGCAATCAGCCCCAGCATTTT. It translates to CASSWTQNSNQPQHF.

V usage is TRBV6-2 or TRBV6-3 and J usage is TRBJ2-3, with D maybe TRBD2 (6 bases). The CDR3 has 14 residues. Trimming took 8 bases from V and 5 from J, leaving 17 bases between them. The germline V gene has CDR1 MNHEY and CDR2 SVGEGT. The CDR3 nucleotides are TGTGCCAGCGCCCGTGGCGGGGTGGGAGATACGCAGTATTTT. As protein: CASARGGVGDTQYF.

This clonotype was counted at least ten times. The chain uses TRBV20-1 and TRBJ1-1; no firm D call. V gave up 0 bases and J gave up 1 base, with 18 bases separating them. Germline CDR1 and CDR2: DFQATT and SNEGSKA (reference sequence). The CDR3 has 17 amino acids. Here the CDR3 reads CSARDRAAGLGNTEAFF. As DNA, the CDR3 is TGCAGTGCTAGAGATAGAGCGGCAGGCCTAGGGAACACTGAAGCTTTCTTT.

This clonotype was observed many times. The V and J genes are TRBV18 and TRBJ2-5, with D perhaps given as TRBD1 or TRBD2 (6 bases each). The ends were cut back, 2 bases at V and 2 bases at J, with 12 bases in the middle. CDR1 and CDR2 from the germline V gene are KGHSH and LQKENI. The CDR3 length is 15 residues. The CDR3 reads CASSPTGAMQETQYF. The CDR3 DNA reads as TGTGCCAGCTCACCAACGGGGGCCATGCAAGAGACCCAGTACTTC.

This sequence joins TRBV20-1 and TRBJ1-4; 8 nucleotides agree with TRBD1. V was clipped by 6 bases and J by 7 bases; unmatched bases: 13. Germline CDR1 and CDR2: DFQATT and SNEGSKA (reference sequence). CDR3 length: 15 amino acids. The CDR3 protein is CSAPPPGGKGEKLFF. The CDR3 nucleotides are TGCAGTGCCCCTCCCCCAGGGGGCAAGGGTGAAAAACTGTTTTTT.

The J gene is TRBJ2-3, the V gene TRBV10-3; D possibly uses TRBD1 or TRBD2 (5 bases each). The CDR3 sequence is 14 residues long. Trimming left V 7 bases short and J 5 bases short, with 16 bases between. Germline lookup yields CDR1 ENHRY and CDR2 SYGVKD. The CDR3 DNA follows: TGTGCCATCACTCTTCGGGGCTTCGGAGATACGCAGTATTTT. Translation gives CAITLRGFGDTQYF.

This chain connects TRBV3-1 to TRBJ2-3; D call uncertain. CDR3 length: 14 amino acids. Deletions cut 0 bases from V and 6 bases from J, with 10 bases between. Germline-derived CDR1 and CDR2 are LGHDT and YNNKEL (reference sequence). The CDR3 DNA follows: TGTGCCAGCAGCCAAGATGGCCCTGGCGATACGCAGTATTTT. It yields the protein CASSQDGPGDTQYF.

This clonotype was counted between two and nine times. The rearrangement links TRBV7-9 to TRBJ1-1; D is uncertain. The V end was cut by 2 bases, the J end by 6 bases, with 13 bases between. Germline CDR1 SEHNR, CDR2 FQNEAQ (reference sequence). The CDR3 has 14 residues. The DNA for the CDR3 is TGTGCCAGCAGCTTACTTCCAAGTAACGCTGAAGCTTTCTTT. Translating gives CASSLLPSNAEAFF.

This clonotype was detected only once. The V gene is TRBV4-1, the J gene TRBJ1-2, with TRBD1 matching 9 bases. This CDR3 is built from 16 residues. With V trimmed by 0 bases and J by 7 bases, 9 bases remained unmatched. Germline-derived CDR1 and CDR2 are MGHRA and YSYEKL. Written as DNA, the CDR3 is TGCGCCAGCAGCCAAGATCCCGGGACAGGGAGTGTTGGCTACACCTTC. Its protein is CASSQDPGTGSVGYTF.

This clonotype was observed a few times. The chain couples TRBV7-9 to TRBJ2-7, with 8 bases aligning to TRBD1. CDR1 and CDR2 from the germline V gene are SEHNR and FQNEAQ (reference sequence). This CDR3 spans 12 amino acids. The V gene end was trimmed by 5 bases and the J gene end by 5 bases; junction bases not matched to a gene: 2. CDR3 DNA: TGTGCCAGCAGCCAGACAGGGGACGAGCAGTACTTC. It yields the protein CASSQTGDEQYF.

The V and J genes are TRBV28 and TRBJ2-2; no clear D gene. The V end lost 3 bases, the J end lost 6 bases, and 5 bases lay between the germline ends. The CDR3 spans 12 residues. Per germline, CDR1 MDHEN and CDR2 SYDVKM. Written as DNA, the CDR3 is TGTGCCAGCAGTTTTTGGGCCGGGGAGCTGTTTTTT. Amino acids: CASSFWAGELFF.

The chain joins TRBV6-2 or TRBV6-3 to TRBJ2-3; D remains ambiguous. CDR3 size: 12 residues. Trimming took off 6 bases at V and 2 bases at J, with 6 bases between the two ends. From germline, CDR1 is MNHEY and CDR2 SVGEGT. The CDR3 sequence: CASRETTDTQYF. CDR3 sequence (DNA): TGTGCCAGCAGAGAGACCACAGATACGCAGTATTTT.

Only a few counts were recorded for this clonotype. The V gene is TRBV13, the J gene TRBJ2-3, with 9 nucleotides matching TRBD1. Germline CDR1 reads PRHDT; CDR2 reads FYEKMQ (reference sequence). The CDR3 totals 17 residues. Trimming at V came to 5 bases and at J to 2 bases, leaving 11 bases not matched to a gene. The CDR3 coding sequence is TGTGCCAGCAGCGCTACCGGGACAGGGACACTCACAGATACGCAGTATTTT. This translates into CASSATGTGTLTDTQYF.

Only a few counts were recorded for this clonotype. This sequence joins TRBV24-1 and TRBJ2-3; a weak D match, TRBD1 (5 bases). Trimming pared 0 bases from V and 2 bases from J, leaving 8 bases between. This CDR3 comprises 15 residues. CDR1 KGHDR and CDR2 SFDVKD come from the germline V gene. The DNA for the CDR3 is TGTGCCACCAGTGATTTGAGGGGATCCACAGATACGCAGTATTTT. This translates into CATSDLRGSTDTQYF.

The chain employs TRBV10-3 and TRBJ1-2; D may be TRBD1 (5 bases). The CDR3 extends over 14 amino acids. Looked up from germline, CDR1 is ENHRY and CDR2 is SYGVKD. Trimming took 4 bases from V and 0 from J, leaving 9 bases between them. The CDR3, as DNA: TGTGCCATCAGTGGGGGCGAGACTAACTATGGCTACACCTTC. Amino acid sequence: CAISGGETNYGYTF.

On this clonotype itself: Being one base from a much bigger clone, this may be a read error. This CDR3 reads CASSLVENTEALF. CDR3 DNA: TGCGCCAGCAGCTTGGTTGAGAACACTGAAGCTCTCTTT. V is TRBV5-1 and J is TRBJ1-1; no clear D. This CDR3 spans 13 amino acids. Germline V gene data show CDR1 as SGHRS and CDR2 as YFSETQ.

The chain uses TRBV9 and TRBJ2-1; 14 nucleotides align to TRBD2. CDR1 is SGDLS, CDR2 YYNGEE, per germline. V dropped 4 bases and J dropped 0; count of bases not matched to a gene: 6. The CDR3 is made up of 18 amino acids. Here the CDR3 DNA reads TGTGCCAGCAGCTCCGGACTAGCGGGGGGTCCCTCCTACAATGAGCAGTTCTTC. Translation gives CASSSGLAGGPSYNEQFF.

This clonotype was counted at least ten times. For the CDR3, the DNA is TGTGCCTGGAGTGGTGTCGAGCGGGGGGGCTCGGGTGAGCAGTTCTTC. Encoded protein: CAWSGVERGGSGEQFF. The chain links TRBV30 to TRBJ2-1; 10 bases match TRBD2. Per the germline V gene, CDR1 is GTSNPN and CDR2 is SVGIG (reference sequence). V dropped 1 base and J dropped 9; count of bases not matched to a gene: 12. CDR3 size: 16 residues.

Concerning this clonotype: A much larger clone is a single base away; this may be a read error. The chain combines TRBV12-3 or TRBV12-4 with TRBJ1-2, with 7 bases that match TRBD1. The CDR3 is 14 residues long. J gave up 9 bases and V 5 bases, and 12 bases lay outside the gene matches. The CDR3 is CASSPHRQGLSYTF. CDR3 sequence (DNA): TGTGCCAGCAGTCCCCACCGACAGGGACTTAGCTACACCTTC.

This clonotype has a handful of counts. The V gene is TRBV15, the J gene TRBJ2-3; D is possibly TRBD1 (5 bases). CDR1 LNHNV and CDR2 YYDKDF come from the germline V gene (reference sequence). The CDR3 extends over 17 amino acids. V shed 2 bases and J shed 0 bases, with 15 bases lying between them. The CDR3: CATSRSQGSLSTDTQYF. In DNA, the CDR3 is TGTGCCACCAGCAGATCCCAGGGATCCCTTAGCACAGATACGCAGTATTTT.

This clonotype appeared a few times. This chain connects TRBV10-1 to TRBJ1-1; D gene ambiguous. The CDR3 loop spans 14 amino acids. Trimming cost V 3 bases and J 3 bases, with 11 bases left between them. Germline values: CDR1 WNHNN, CDR2 SYGVQD (reference sequence). CDR3 nucleotide sequence: TGCGCCAGCAGTGACGCGGGCGGGGACACTGAAGCTTTCTTT. It encodes CASSDAGGDTEAFF.